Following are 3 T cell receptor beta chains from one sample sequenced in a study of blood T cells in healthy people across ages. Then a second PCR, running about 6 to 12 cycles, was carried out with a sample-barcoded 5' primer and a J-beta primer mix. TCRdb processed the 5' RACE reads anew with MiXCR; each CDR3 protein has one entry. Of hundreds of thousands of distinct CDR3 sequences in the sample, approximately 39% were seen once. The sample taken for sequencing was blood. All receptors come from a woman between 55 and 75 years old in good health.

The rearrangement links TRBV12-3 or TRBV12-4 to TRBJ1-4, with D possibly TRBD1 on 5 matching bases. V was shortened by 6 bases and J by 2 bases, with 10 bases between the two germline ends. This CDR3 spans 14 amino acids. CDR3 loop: CASSQGMTNEKLFF. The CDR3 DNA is TGTGCCAGCAGCCAGGGTATGACTAATGAAAAACTGTTTTTT.

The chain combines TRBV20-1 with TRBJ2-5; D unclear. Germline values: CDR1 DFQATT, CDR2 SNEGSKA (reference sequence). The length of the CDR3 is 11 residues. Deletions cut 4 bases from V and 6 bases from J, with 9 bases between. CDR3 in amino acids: CSAIILQTQYF. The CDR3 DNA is TGCAGTGCTATCATCCTCCAGACCCAGTACTTC.

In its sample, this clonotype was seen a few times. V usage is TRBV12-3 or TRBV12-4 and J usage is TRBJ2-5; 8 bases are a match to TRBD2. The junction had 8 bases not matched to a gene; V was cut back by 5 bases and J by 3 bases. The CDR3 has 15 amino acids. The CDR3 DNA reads TGTGCCAGCAGTCAAAGCGGGGGAGGGGAAGAGACCCAGTACTTC. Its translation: CASSQSGGGEETQYF.